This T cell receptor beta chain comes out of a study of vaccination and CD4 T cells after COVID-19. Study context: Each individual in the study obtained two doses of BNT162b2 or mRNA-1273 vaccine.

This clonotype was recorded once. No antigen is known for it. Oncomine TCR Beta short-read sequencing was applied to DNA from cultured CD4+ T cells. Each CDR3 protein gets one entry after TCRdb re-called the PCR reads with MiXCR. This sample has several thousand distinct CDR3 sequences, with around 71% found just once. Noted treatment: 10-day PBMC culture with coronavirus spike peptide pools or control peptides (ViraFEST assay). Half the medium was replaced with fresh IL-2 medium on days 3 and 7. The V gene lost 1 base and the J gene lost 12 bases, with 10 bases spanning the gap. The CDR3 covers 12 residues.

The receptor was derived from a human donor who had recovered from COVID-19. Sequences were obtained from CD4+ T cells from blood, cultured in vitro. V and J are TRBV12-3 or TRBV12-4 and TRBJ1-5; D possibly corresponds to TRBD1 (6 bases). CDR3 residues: CASSLGGPLQHF. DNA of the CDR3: TGTGCCAGCAGTTTAGGGGGGCCGCTCCAGCATTTT.